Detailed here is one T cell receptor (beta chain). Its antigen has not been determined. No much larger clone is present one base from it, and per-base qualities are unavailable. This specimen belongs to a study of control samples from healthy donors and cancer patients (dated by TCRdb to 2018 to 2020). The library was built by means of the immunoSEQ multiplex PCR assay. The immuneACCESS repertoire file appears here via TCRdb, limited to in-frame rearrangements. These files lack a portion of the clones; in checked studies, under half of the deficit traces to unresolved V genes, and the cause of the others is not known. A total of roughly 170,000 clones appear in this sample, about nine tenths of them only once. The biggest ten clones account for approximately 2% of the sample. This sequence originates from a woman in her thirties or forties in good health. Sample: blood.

The CDR3 region: CASSQTGTGYGYTF. The DNA is as follows: TGCGCCAGCAGCCAGACCGGGACAGGGTATGGCTACACCTTC. The rearranged segments are TRBV4-1 and TRBJ1-2; 9 central bases correspond to TRBD1. At the junction V is shortened by 3 bases and J by 5 bases; bases outside the gene matches: 4. Looking up the germline V gene yields CDR1 MGHRA and CDR2 YSYEKL. Inclusive of the bounding cysteine and phenylalanine, the CDR3 is 14 residues long. Here the CDR3 DNA is all that survives: 42 bases in frame from base 1.